This entry concerns a single TCR beta chain. TCRdb keeps only in-frame clones here, not all; method: immunoSEQ multiplex PCR. Of some 270,000 clones listed, roughly nine tenths were seen once; the top ten hold under 2.5%. The CDR3 consists of 15 residues. V lost 7 bases and J lost 0; bases outside the gene matches: 6. The germline V gene has CDR1 SEHNR and CDR2 FQNEAQ (reference sequence). The sample is drawn from a study of blood T cell repertoires in COVID-19. The V call is TRBV7-9, the J call TRBJ2-3; 8 nucleotides agree with TRBD2. The sequencing sample was made of PBMCs or T cells enriched from blood (not recorded which). The sequence derives from a woman aged 55-70 years who had recovered from COVID-19. The chain's CDR3 is CASNPSGGSTDTQYF. The CDR3 region has the DNA TGTGCCAGCAACCCTTCGGGGGGGAGCACAGATACGCAGTATTTT.